Shown below are 17 T cell receptor beta chains from a single sample sequenced in a study of T cell changes during pregnancy in multiple sclerosis. Profiled with immunoSEQ multiplex PCR; TCRdb holds only in-frame clones, not every one. The data contain about 59,000 clones, roughly 91% of them seen just once; the ten biggest clones take up approximately 0.9%. The sample here was peripheral blood, taken before pregnancy. All receptors come from a female donor with multiple sclerosis, enrolled in a pregnancy study.

This clone occurred once. The chain's CDR3 is CAWRLLGRNTEAFF. The DNA of the CDR3 is TGTGCCTGGAGACTTTTAGGGAGGAACACTGAAGCTTTCTTT. The chain employs TRBV30 and TRBJ1-1; D uncertain. Germline CDR1 and CDR2: GTSNPN and SVGIG (reference sequence). The germline V and J ends were trimmed by 3 bases and 1 base, with 12 bases remaining between them. This CDR3 has 14 residues.

The V gene is TRBV30, the J gene TRBJ1-2; D gene unclear. Germline V gives CDR1 GTSNPN, CDR2 SVGIG (reference sequence). The CDR3 runs to 15 residues. Trimming removed 4 bases at V and 2 bases at J, with 17 bases between. Here the CDR3 DNA reads TGTGCCTGGATAGCGGGAGGGAGCCCCAACTATGGCTACACCTTC. Translating gives CAWIAGGSPNYGYTF.

This chain connects TRBV5-1 to TRBJ1-3; tentative D call: TRBD1 (5 bases). Germline V CDR1 and CDR2: SGHRS, YFSETQ. V lost 4 bases and J lost 4, with 12 bases in between. The CDR3 runs 14 residues. The CDR3 DNA reads as TGCGCCAGCAGCCCCGGGGACTTCGGAAACACCATATATTTT. Translating it yields CASSPGDFGNTIYF.

The CDR3 spells CASSVRPLSGGEQYF. Written as DNA, the CDR3 is TGTGCCAGCAGCGTGCGCCCGCTGTCAGGGGGCGAGCAGTACTTC. This chain uses TRBV11-2 with TRBJ2-7; 7 bases are a match to TRBD1. The CDR3 loop spans 15 amino acids. The ends lost 5 bases at V and 6 bases at J; junction bases unmatched: 13. Germline CDR1 SGHAT, CDR2 FQNNGV.

The chain uses TRBV29-1 and TRBJ2-7; D might be TRBD1 (7 bases). The CDR3 has 12 residues. The V gene lost 7 bases and the J gene lost 2 bases, with 12 bases spanning the gap. Germline assignment: CDR1 SQVTM and CDR2 ANQGSEA. The CDR3 sequence: CSAGRGAYEQYF. CDR3 nucleotides: TGCAGCGCCGGCAGGGGGGCCTACGAGCAGTACTTC.

The V and J genes are TRBV7-3 and TRBJ1-1; perhaps TRBD1 as D (6 bases). Trimming took off 5 bases at V and 4 bases at J, with 11 bases between the two ends. The germline gives CDR1 SGHTA, CDR2 FQGTGA. The CDR3 extends over 13 amino acids. CDR3 coding DNA: TGTGCCAGCAGCCTACAGGGATCCACTGAAGCTTTCTTT. Amino acids: CASSLQGSTEAFF.

This clone was recorded only once. This rearrangement joins TRBV19 to TRBJ2-3, with 7 positions matching TRBD1. Germline trimming cut 4 bases from V and 1 base from J; bases unmatched to any gene: 2. The CDR3 has 14 amino acids. CDR1 is LNHDA and CDR2 is SQIVND in the germline V gene (reference sequence). The chain's CDR3 is CASSTGTGTDTQYF. In nucleotides, the CDR3 is TGTGCCAGTAGTACAGGGACAGGCACAGATACGCAGTATTTT.

The CDR3 reads CASSQRWDSSYEQYF. CDR3 in DNA: TGTGCCAGCAGCCAACGTTGGGACAGCTCCTACGAGCAGTACTTC. This sequence joins TRBV4-2 and TRBJ2-7; 7 nucleotides align to TRBD1. With V trimmed by 2 bases and J by 0 bases, 4 bases remained unmatched. Germline V gene data show CDR1 as LGHNA and CDR2 as YNFKEQ. This CDR3 is 15 amino acids long.

This chain uses TRBV9 with TRBJ2-7; TRBD2 is a possible D gene (5 bases). V gave up 4 bases and J gave up 6 bases, with 23 bases separating them. Per the germline V gene, CDR1 is SGDLS and CDR2 is YYNGEE. This CDR3 has 16 amino acids. The CDR3 nucleotides are TGTGCCAGCAGCCTCTCCGTATCGGCGGGCCCGTCCGAGCAGTACTTC. Translating gives CASSLSVSAGPSEQYF.

This clone was found once. The chain couples TRBV29-1 to TRBJ2-2; maybe TRBD1 (5 bases). Trimming removed 5 bases at V and 6 bases at J, with 19 bases between. Germline V gene sequence: CDR1 SQVTM, CDR2 ANQGSEA. The CDR3 spans 15 residues. Here the CDR3 DNA reads TGCAGCGTTAAGGACAAGGGGCTACAAGCCGGGGAGCTGTTTTTT. Its translation is CSVKDKGLQAGELFF.

The chain has TRBV5-1 and TRBJ2-1; TRBD1 might be the D (6 bases). The germline CDR1 and CDR2 sequences are SGHRS and YFSETQ. Trimming took off 2 bases at V and 8 bases at J, with 17 bases between the two ends. The CDR3 loop spans 15 amino acids. The CDR3, as DNA: TGCGCCAGCAGCTTTCAAGGGGGTGATGGGGATGAGCAGTTCTTC. Protein product: CASSFQGGDGDEQFF.

The chain combines TRBV5-3 with TRBJ2-7; D is perhaps TRBD1 (6 bases). TRBV5-3 falls under the ORF class, with uncertain function. There are 15 residues in the CDR3. Trimming pared 2 bases from V and 3 bases from J, leaving 15 bases between. Written as DNA, the CDR3 is TGTGCCAGAAGCTTCGGACAGCTCCACCTCTACGAGCAGTACTTC. It is translated as CARSFGQLHLYEQYF.

This clone was observed a handful of times. V gene TRBV19 combines with J gene TRBJ1-1, with D unclear. The CDR3 is 13 residues long. CDR1 and CDR2 (germline): LNHDA, SQIVND (reference sequence). Trimming took 7 bases from V and 6 from J, leaving 15 bases between them. The CDR3 DNA reads TGTGCCAGTACGTCGAGTCGGTCTCCTGAAGCTTTCTTT. It is translated as CASTSSRSPEAFF.

V usage is TRBV2 and J usage is TRBJ1-4; 7 bases are shared with TRBD1. After removal of 1 base from V and 7 bases from J, the junction contained 9 bases not matched to a gene. This CDR3 spans 16 amino acids. Germline values: CDR1 SNHLY, CDR2 FYNNEI. As DNA, the CDR3 is TGTGCCAGCAGTGAAGATCCCGCAGGGGGTGGTGAAAAACTGTTTTTT. Its protein is CASSEDPAGGGEKLFF.

This chain links TRBV7-2 with TRBJ2-5, with 8 bases lining up with TRBD1. CDR1 is SGHTA and CDR2 is FQGNSA in the germline V gene. The CDR3 contains 14 residues. The junction had 4 bases not matched to a gene; V was cut back by 2 bases and J by 5 bases. The CDR3 protein is CASSLMAGGETQYF. The CDR3 DNA sequence: TGTGCCAGCAGCTTAATGGCAGGGGGCGAGACCCAGTACTTC.

This chain connects TRBV5-3 to TRBJ2-5, with TRBD2 matching 8 bases. TRBV5-3 is marked as an open reading frame, function uncertain. The trim removed 0 bases at V and 5 bases at J, leaving 21 bases unmatched. The CDR3 loop spans 20 amino acids. The CDR3 region has the DNA TGTGCCAGAAGCTTGGAGGACTATTGGAGCGGGGGAAGGGTCGGGGAGACCCAGTACTTC. Translation: CARSLEDYWSGGRVGETQYF.

The V call is TRBV18, the J call TRBJ2-1; D possibly corresponds to TRBD1 (6 bases). CDR3 length: 13 amino acids. Germline V gives CDR1 KGHSH, CDR2 LQKENI. V was cut by 6 bases and J by 3 bases, with 9 bases left in between. The CDR3 bases are TGTGCCAGCTCGCCGGACAGCTACAATGAGCAGTTCTTC. Residues: CASSPDSYNEQFF.